This TCR beta chain was sequenced during a study of early T cells in non-severe SARS-CoV-2 infection. TCRdb analysed the 5' RACE reads with MiXCR anew, one entry per CDR3 protein. The table shows some 62,000 distinct CDR3 sequences, with roughly a tenth occurring only once. Many counts were recorded for this clonotype. The germline V gene encodes CDR1 KGHSH and CDR2 LQKENI. Trimming cost V 3 bases and J 3 bases, with 16 bases left between them. This CDR3 is 16 amino acids long. The chain employs TRBV18 and TRBJ2-3; tentatively, D is TRBD1 (8 bases). This receptor was taken from an adult who was a healthcare worker with PCR-confirmed SARS-CoV-2 infection or an uninfected control (not recorded which). Sequences were obtained from whole blood. The CDR3 bases are TGTGCCAGCTCACCTTCAAACAGGGGGGGAACAGATACGCAGTATTTT. Protein sequence: CASSPSNRGGTDTQYF.